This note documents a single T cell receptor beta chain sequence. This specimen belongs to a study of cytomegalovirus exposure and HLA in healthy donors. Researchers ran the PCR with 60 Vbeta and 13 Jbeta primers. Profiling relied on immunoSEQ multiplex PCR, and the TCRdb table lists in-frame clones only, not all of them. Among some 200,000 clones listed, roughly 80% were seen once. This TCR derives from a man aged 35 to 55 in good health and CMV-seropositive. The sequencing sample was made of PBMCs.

The CDR3 protein is CASSAGQSSYEQYF. The CDR3 bases are TGTGCCAGCAGCGCCGGACAGTCTTCCTACGAGCAGTACTTC. The rearrangement links TRBV9 to TRBJ2-7, with D perhaps TRBD1 (6 bases). The CDR3 sequence is 14 residues long. V lost 3 bases to trimming and J lost 1 base, with 11 bases between them. The germline gives CDR1 SGDLS, CDR2 YYNGEE. The whole variable domain, filled in from reference TRBV9 and TRBJ2-7, reads DSGVTQTPKHLITATGQRVTLRCSPRSGDLSVYWYQQSLDQGLQFLIQYYNGEERAKGNILERFSAQQFPDLHSELNLSSLELGDSALYFCASSAGQSSYEQYFGPGTRLTVT.